The T cell receptor (beta chain) under discussion was sequenced for a study of cytomegalovirus exposure and HLA in healthy donors. For the study at large: Unique TCRs numbering about 87 million, obtained from HLA-typed donors, made up an early data release. The study's findings and limits: Analysis was performed later, and it showed HLA-associated TCR beta chains to be more clonally expanded than equally common others.

As regards this clone: What it binds is unknown.

With 60 Vbeta and 13 Jbeta primers, the PCR was carried out. TCRdb keeps only in-frame clones here, not all; method: immunoSEQ multiplex PCR. The table includes approximately 180,000 clones, about 84% detected once. CDR3 length: 16 amino acids. V trimming: 5 bases; J trimming: 4 bases; junction bases outside the gene matches: 13. Looked up from germline, CDR1 is SEHNR and CDR2 is FQNEAQ (reference sequence). This clonotype originated in a young man in good health and CMV-seronegative. This chain connects TRBV7-9 to TRBJ2-7; TRBD1 matches at 8 bases. Material: PBMCs. CDR3 DNA: TGTGCCAGCAGCCCATCAGGGGGCGAGGTGGGGTACGAGCAGTACTTC. It codes for CASSPSGGEVGYEQYF.